A single sample gave rise to the 26 T cell receptor beta chains below, sequenced in a study of T cell changes during pregnancy in multiple sclerosis. Data came from immunoSEQ multiplex PCR; TCRdb stores just in-frame clones and leaves some out. This repertoire shows approximately 30,000 clones, nearly 90% found once; its top ten account for 11%. Sequencing used CD8+ T cells from peripheral blood mononuclear cells, obtained in the third trimester of pregnancy. These receptors were collected from a female donor with multiple sclerosis, enrolled in a pregnancy study.

The rearrangement joins TRBV28 to TRBJ2-2, with 10 bases aligning to TRBD2. This CDR3 region has 17 residues. Trimming cost V 4 bases and J 3 bases; bases outside gene matches: 8. The germline gives CDR1 MDHEN, CDR2 SYDVKM. CDR3 coding DNA: TGTGCCAGCAGTTCTCCCGGGACTAGCGTCGACACCGGGGAGCTGTTTTTT. Amino acids: CASSSPGTSVDTGELFF.

This chain links TRBV2 with TRBJ2-7; TRBD2 matches at 14 bases. There are 14 residues in the CDR3. Per germline, CDR1 SNHLY and CDR2 FYNNEI. The V and J ends lost 7 bases and 3 bases, in that order; junction bases with no gene match: 2. Written as DNA, the CDR3 is TGTGCCAGCAATGGACTAGCGGGAGGCTACGAGCAGTACTTC. Translation gives CASNGLAGGYEQYF.

The chain is built from TRBV5-4 and TRBJ1-1; 10 nucleotides agree with TRBD1. Germline trimming cut 4 bases from V and 3 bases from J; bases unmatched to any gene: 9. The CDR3 runs 16 residues. CDR1 and CDR2 (germline): SGHNT, YYREEE (reference sequence). CDR3 amino acids: CASSKPGQGIYTEAFF. The CDR3 DNA is TGTGCCAGCAGCAAACCGGGACAGGGGATCTACACTGAAGCTTTCTTT.

The chain carries TRBV7-6 and TRBJ2-1; 9 bases map to TRBD2. V dropped 4 bases and J dropped 9; count of bases not matched to a gene: 22. This CDR3 is 19 amino acids long. Germline CDR1 reads SGHVS; CDR2 reads FNYEAQ. The CDR3 DNA reads as TGTGCCAGCAGCTCGCGGGACAGTAACCGACTAGCGGCCCAAGCTGAGCAGTTCTTC. This codes for CASSSRDSNRLAAQAEQFF.

The chain joins TRBV9 to TRBJ1-2; a possible D gene is TRBD1 (6 bases). Germline V gene lookup returns CDR1 SGDLS and CDR2 YYNGEE. Trimming shortened V by 5 bases and J by 3 bases, and 14 bases separated the two germline ends. The CDR3 has 14 residues. DNA for the CDR3: TGTGCCAGCAGTCAGGGGCGGTTAGACTATGGCTACACCTTC. Its protein product is CASSQGRLDYGYTF.

The genes are TRBV30 and TRBJ1-1; no firm D call. Germline lookup yields CDR1 GTSNPN and CDR2 SVGIG (reference sequence). This CDR3 has 15 residues. V gave up 1 base and J gave up 1 base, with 13 bases separating them. The CDR3 reads CAWSDWVGRNTEAFF. In nucleotides, the CDR3 is TGTGCCTGGAGTGATTGGGTGGGGAGGAACACTGAAGCTTTCTTT.

V gene TRBV9 combines with J gene TRBJ2-1, with 9 bases aligning to TRBD1. Trimming took 0 bases from V and 7 from J; bases not matched to a gene: 2. This CDR3 contains 14 residues. In germline, CDR1 is SGDLS, CDR2 YYNGEE. In nucleotides, the CDR3 is TGTGCCAGCAGCGTAGGGGGACAGGGAAATGAGCAGTTCTTC. This codes for CASSVGGQGNEQFF.

The CDR3 nucleotides read TGTGCCAGCAGCTTAAGGTACAGGACCCACGAGCAGTACTTC. Amino acids: CASSLRYRTHEQYF. The V call is TRBV5-6, the J call TRBJ2-7; possibly TRBD1 for D (5 bases). Per the germline V gene, CDR1 is SGHDT and CDR2 is YYEEEE. V shed 2 bases and J shed 5 bases, with 14 bases lying between them. The CDR3 is 14 residues long.

This chain connects TRBV27 to TRBJ2-7; possible D gene TRBD1, 6 bases. The CDR3 extends over 14 amino acids. Trimming removed 2 bases at V and 0 bases at J, with 8 bases between. Germline V gene data show CDR1 as MNHEY and CDR2 as SMNVEV (reference sequence). This CDR3 reads CASSLGQHSYEQYF. The CDR3 DNA reads as TGTGCCAGCAGTTTAGGACAGCACTCCTACGAGCAGTACTTC.

The chain joins TRBV7-3 to TRBJ2-3; D gene uncertain. The V gene's germline CDR1 is SGHTA and CDR2 FQGTGA. This CDR3 is built from 13 residues. V shed 5 bases and J shed 2 bases, with 8 bases lying between them. The CDR3 here is CASSPSTTDTQYF. Written as DNA, the CDR3 is TGTGCCAGCAGCCCAAGCACCACAGATACGCAGTATTTT.

CDR3: CASSPARQPRKNIQYF. The CDR3 DNA is TGTGCCAGCAGCCCGGCCAGACAGCCTCGCAAAAACATTCAGTACTTC. V gene TRBV27 combines with J gene TRBJ2-4, with D perhaps TRBD1 (5 bases). The germline V and J ends were trimmed by 6 bases and 3 bases, with 18 bases remaining between them. The CDR3 runs 16 residues. The V gene's germline CDR1 is MNHEY and CDR2 SMNVEV (reference sequence).

The chain carries TRBV7-9 and TRBJ1-2; D is ambiguous. Germline CDR1 SEHNR, CDR2 FQNEAQ (reference sequence). The length of the CDR3 is 12 residues. The V and J ends lost 2 bases and 10 bases respectively, with 11 bases between them. CDR3 loop: CASSLTPSDYTF. The CDR3 nucleotides read TGTGCCAGCAGCTTAACACCCTCTGACTACACCTTC.

This clone appeared a single time. The chain has TRBV27 and TRBJ1-2, with D perhaps matching TRBD1 (6 bases). This CDR3 is 13 amino acids long. The V gene lost 6 bases and the J gene lost 4 bases, with 12 bases spanning the gap. Germline V gene data show CDR1 as MNHEY and CDR2 as SMNVEV (reference sequence). DNA of the CDR3: TGTGCCAGCAGCCGAGACAGGCGCTATGGCTACACCTTC. This translates into CASSRDRRYGYTF.

V and J are TRBV10-3 and TRBJ2-1; 10 bases fit TRBD2. Germline loops: CDR1 ENHRY, CDR2 SYGVKD. J gave up 4 bases and V 3 bases, and 9 bases lay outside the gene matches. This CDR3 has 17 residues. The CDR3 spells CAISDSEAGGPYNEQFF. The CDR3 nucleotides read TGTGCCATCAGTGATTCCGAAGCGGGAGGGCCATACAATGAGCAGTTCTTC.

The CDR3 protein is CAWGTTSGAVGDTQYF. The DNA of the CDR3 is TGTGCCTGGGGCACGACTAGCGGGGCGGTTGGGGATACGCAGTATTTT. The chain carries TRBV30 and TRBJ2-3; 11 nucleotides line up with TRBD2. This CDR3 is 16 amino acids long. Germline V lookup: CDR1 GTSNPN, CDR2 SVGIG (reference sequence). V lost 5 bases and J lost 6; bases outside the gene matches: 13.

This chain connects TRBV7-2 to TRBJ2-7; 10 bases are shared with TRBD2. Trimming cost V 1 base and J 5 bases; bases outside gene matches: 11. CDR1 and CDR2 (germline): SGHTA, FQGNSA. This CDR3 contains 17 residues. CDR3 protein: CASSLGRAGGPFNEQYF. CDR3 DNA sequence: TGTGCCAGCAGCTTAGGAAGAGCGGGGGGGCCTTTCAACGAGCAGTACTTC.

The chain carries TRBV7-8 and TRBJ2-7; a weak D match, TRBD1 (6 bases). Germline CDR1 and CDR2: SGHVS and FQNEAQ. Trimming left V 5 bases short and J 5 bases short, with 13 bases between. The CDR3 has 13 amino acids. CDR3 residues: CASSADRTDEQYF. In DNA, the CDR3 is TGTGCCAGCAGCGCAGACAGGACCGACGAGCAGTACTTC.

This clone was detected once. The V gene is TRBV9, the J gene TRBJ2-1; TRBD2 matches at 11 bases. This CDR3 contains 14 residues. Germline assignment: CDR1 SGDLS and CDR2 YYNGEE. Germline trimming cut 1 base from V and 6 bases from J; bases unmatched to any gene: 0. The CDR3 region is CASSVTSGGNEQFF. In nucleotides, the CDR3 is TGTGCCAGCAGCGTAACTAGCGGGGGCAATGAGCAGTTCTTC.

The V and J genes are TRBV27 and TRBJ2-7; D uncertain. Looked up from germline, CDR1 is MNHEY and CDR2 is SMNVEV (reference sequence). V lost 3 bases and J 2 bases, leaving 11 bases between the germline ends. The CDR3 loop spans 14 amino acids. CDR3 in DNA: TGTGCCAGCAGTTTGAGGCTCTCAGCCTACGAGCAGTACTTC. This gives the protein CASSLRLSAYEQYF.

The rearrangement uses TRBV21-1 and TRBJ2-6; the listed D gene, TRBD1, was not tested against the DNA. TRBV21-1 is an annotated pseudogene. The CDR3 is 19 residues long. CDR3 in DNA: TGTGCCAGCAGCAAAGTGCCAGGGGGAACTCTTTCTGGGGCCAACGTCCTGACTTTC. It yields the protein CASSKVPGGTLSGANVLTF.

The gene calls are TRBV2 and TRBJ2-3, with 8 bases identical to TRBD2. CDR1 and CDR2 (germline): SNHLY, FYNNEI. V shed 2 bases and J 1 base; nucleotides not matched to a gene: 8. The CDR3 has 17 amino acids. The DNA of the CDR3 is TGTGCCAGCAGTGAAAGGACTAGCTATAGCGGCACAGATACGCAGTATTTT. Protein sequence: CASSERTSYSGTDTQYF.

This clone was observed a single time. This chain connects TRBV10-3 to TRBJ2-7; no firm D call. V was clipped by 11 bases and J by 1 base, with 12 bases between them. The CDR3 extends over 12 amino acids. Germline V gene data show CDR1 as ENHRY and CDR2 as SYGVKD. The CDR3 DNA reads as TGTGCCGCCCTTAATAGTTCCTACGAGCAGTACTTC. Protein: CAALNSSYEQYF.

CDR3 nucleotide sequence: TGTGCCAGCAGCCGGCAGGCATTACAAGAGACCCAGTACTTC. The encoded protein is CASSRQALQETQYF. The chain uses TRBV7-2 and TRBJ2-5; unclear D gene. This CDR3 has 14 residues. Germline V gives CDR1 SGHTA, CDR2 FQGNSA. The ends were cut back, 5 bases at V and 2 bases at J, with 12 bases in the middle.

The chain employs TRBV7-6 and TRBJ2-7; TRBD2 matches 9 bases. The ends lost 4 bases at V and 4 bases at J; junction bases unmatched: 11. This CDR3 region has 16 residues. Germline CDR1 SGHVS, CDR2 FNYEAQ. In nucleotides, the CDR3 is TGTGCCAGCAGCTCGCGGGAGGGCGGGAGGGCTTACGAGCAGTACTTC. Amino acid sequence: CASSSREGGRAYEQYF.

The chain carries TRBV5-5 and TRBJ2-7, with D possibly TRBD1 on 6 matching bases. Germline-derived CDR1 and CDR2 are SGHKS and YYEKEE (reference sequence). V was shortened by 0 bases and J by 7 bases, with 11 bases between the two germline ends. The CDR3 extends over 13 amino acids. The chain's CDR3 is CASSLGTALEQYF. Written as DNA, the CDR3 is TGTGCCAGCAGCTTGGGGACAGCTCTGGAGCAGTACTTC. Using reference TRBV5-5 and TRBJ2-7 for the parts outside the CDR3, the full variable domain is DAGVTQSPTHLIKTRGQQVTLRCSPISGHKSVSWYQQVLGQGPQFIFQYYEKEERGRGNFPDRFSARQFPNYSSELNVNALLLGDSALYLCASSLGTALEQYFGPGTRLTVT.

The chain links TRBV27 to TRBJ2-7; 7 bases align to TRBD1. There are 14 residues in the CDR3. After removal of 6 bases from V and 2 bases from J, the junction contained 7 bases not matched to a gene. The germline V gene encodes CDR1 MNHEY and CDR2 SMNVEV (reference sequence). The CDR3 region is CASRTGQPPYEQYF. The CDR3 nucleotides read TGTGCCAGCAGAACGGGACAGCCCCCCTACGAGCAGTACTTC.